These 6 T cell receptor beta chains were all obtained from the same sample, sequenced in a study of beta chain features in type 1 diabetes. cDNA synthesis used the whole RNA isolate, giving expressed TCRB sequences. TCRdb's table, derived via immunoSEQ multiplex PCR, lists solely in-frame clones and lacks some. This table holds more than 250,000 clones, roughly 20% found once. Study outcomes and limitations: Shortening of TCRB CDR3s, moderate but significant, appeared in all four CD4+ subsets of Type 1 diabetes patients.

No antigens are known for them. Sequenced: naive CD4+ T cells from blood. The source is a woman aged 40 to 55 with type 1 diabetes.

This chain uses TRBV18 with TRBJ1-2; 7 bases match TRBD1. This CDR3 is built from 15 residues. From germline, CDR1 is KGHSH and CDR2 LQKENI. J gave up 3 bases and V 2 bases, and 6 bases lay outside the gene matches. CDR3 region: CASSPYSGTDYGYTF. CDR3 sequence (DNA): TGTGCCAGCTCACCATACTCCGGGACAGACTATGGCTACACCTTC.

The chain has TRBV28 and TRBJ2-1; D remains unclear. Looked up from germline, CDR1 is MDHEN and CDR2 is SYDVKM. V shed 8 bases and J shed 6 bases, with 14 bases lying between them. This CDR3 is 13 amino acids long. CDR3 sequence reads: CASVSLRSNEQFF. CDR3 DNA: TGTGCCAGCGTCTCCCTGCGGTCCAATGAGCAGTTCTTC.

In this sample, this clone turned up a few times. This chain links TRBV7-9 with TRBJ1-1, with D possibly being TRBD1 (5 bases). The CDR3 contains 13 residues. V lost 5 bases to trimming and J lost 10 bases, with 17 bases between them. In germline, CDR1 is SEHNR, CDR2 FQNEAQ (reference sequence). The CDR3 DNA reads TGTGCCAGCAGCCCCATGGGGGGTCAGAGAGCTTTCTTT. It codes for CASSPMGGQRAFF.

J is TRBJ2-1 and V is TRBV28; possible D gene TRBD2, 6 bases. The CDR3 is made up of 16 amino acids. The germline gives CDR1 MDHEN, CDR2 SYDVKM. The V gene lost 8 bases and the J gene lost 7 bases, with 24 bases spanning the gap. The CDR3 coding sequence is TGTGCCAGCGGAACTTTTTCGAGGGCCCGGGGGAATGAGCAGTTCTTC. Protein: CASGTFSRARGNEQFF.

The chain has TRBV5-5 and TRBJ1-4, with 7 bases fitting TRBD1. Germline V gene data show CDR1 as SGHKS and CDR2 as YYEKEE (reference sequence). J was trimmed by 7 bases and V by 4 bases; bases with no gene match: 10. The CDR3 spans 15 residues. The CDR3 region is CASSARQGLSEKLFF. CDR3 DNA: TGTGCCAGCAGCGCTCGACAGGGATTAAGTGAAAAACTGTTTTTT.

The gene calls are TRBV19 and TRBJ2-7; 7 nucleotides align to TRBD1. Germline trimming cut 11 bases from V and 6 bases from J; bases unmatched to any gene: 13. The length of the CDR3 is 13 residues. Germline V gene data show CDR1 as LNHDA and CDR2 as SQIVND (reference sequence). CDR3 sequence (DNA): TGTGCCGTTGCCGACAGGGCACGCCGCGAGCAGTACTTC. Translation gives CAVADRARREQYF.